One sample yielded the 2 T cell receptor beta chains listed below, sequenced in a study of blood T cell repertoires in COVID-19. The repertoire was sequenced with immunoSEQ multiplex PCR; TCRdb's copy has only in-frame clones and lacks some. The repertoire holds 75,000 to 100,000 clones, with roughly 83% as singletons. Sequenced: peripheral blood. The receptor source for this set is a human donor in a cohort sampled during active COVID-19.

On this clone itself: The sample has other DNA sequences that encode this CDR3 too. V usage is TRBV2 and J usage is TRBJ1-1; no firm D call. Trimming removed 1 base from V and 2 bases from J, with 5 bases in between. This CDR3 contains 13 residues. CDR1 and CDR2 from the germline V gene are SNHLY and FYNNEI. The CDR3, as DNA: TGTGCCAGCAGTGAAGACACAAACACTGAAGCTTTCTTT. Translating it yields CASSEDTNTEAFF. Together with reference TRBV2 and TRBJ1-1, the CDR3 gives the full variable domain: EPEVTQTPSHQVTQMGQEVILRCVPISNHLYFYWYRQILGQKVEFLVSFYNNEISEKSEIFDDQFSVERPDGSNFTLKIRSTKLEDSAMYFCASSEDTNTEAFFGQGTRLTVV.

V gene TRBV28 combines with J gene TRBJ1-2, with 7 bases identical to TRBD1. The V and J ends lost 7 bases and 4 bases, in that order; junction bases with no gene match: 3. The CDR3 runs to 12 residues. Per germline, CDR1 MDHEN and CDR2 SYDVKM. The chain's CDR3 is CASMTGPYGYTF. CDR3 sequence (DNA): TGTGCCAGCATGACAGGGCCCTATGGCTACACCTTC.